The subject of this entry is one TCR beta chain. By sample share, this clonotype is medium-sized (0.01 to 0.1%). Which antigen it targets is not known. No quality values exist for individual bases; no much larger clone is one base distant. This sample is drawn from a study of early T cells in non-severe SARS-CoV-2 infection (dated by TCRdb to about 2021). About the investigation overall: Because TCR sequencing was done on bulk RNA from unsorted whole blood, the alpha and beta chains could not be paired.

The paper's findings and limits, for the study overall: VDJdb matching was skewed toward anti-spike CD8 responses and likely underestimated virus-specific expansions, missing private and CD4 specificities.

The library was made by 5' RACE. Instrument on record: NextSeq 500. In the TCR library protocol, unique molecular identifiers were attached to individual cDNA molecules to correct for PCR bias and sequencing error. Sequencing covered both TCR alpha and beta chains, and within each sample the abundances of alpha and beta sequences were tightly co-correlated. The study's processing was this. Decombinator V4 was used to annotate TCR sequences for V gene, J gene and CDR3. Expanded TCRs were defined as changing significantly between any two time points under a Poisson model with p below 0.0001. TCR abundances were normalised to the total number of TCRs sequenced per sample and expressed as counts per million. TRAV1-2 paired with TRAJ12, TRAJ20 or TRAJ33 defined MAIT TCRs, while TRAV10 paired with TRAJ18 defined iNKT TCRs. VDJdb, accessed 1 November 2021, was searched for CMV, EBV and SARS-CoV-2 annotated TCRs, with TCRs annotated for multiple antigens excluded. TCRdb reprocessed the public reads (quality trimming at Q25 with fastp, clone calling with MiXCR) and kept in-frame beta chains. Entries that share a CDR3 protein sequence are merged under the most common genes and DNA. The V and J calls shown here were made by TCRdb, not taken from the authors' results. Here the sample has about 26,000 distinct CDR3 sequences; approximately 5.1% occur a single time. The top ten clones comprise 3% to 4.5% of the sample.

The study was a case-control design nested within a healthcare worker cohort in London, UK, with weekly nasopharyngeal swab PCR tests and blood sampling. Healthcare workers were recruited during the week of the UK lockdown, between 23 and 31 March 2020, and followed weekly for up to roughly 16 weeks. From cysteine to phenylalanine, the CDR3 is 13 amino acids long. Only the CDR3 portion is preserved as DNA: 39 bases, with reading frame beginning at the first base. Reading the germline V gene (reference sequence) gives CDR1 LGHDT and CDR2 YNNKEL. Trimming accounts for 1 base at V and 8 bases at J, while the number of junction bases matched to no gene is 3.

The rearranged chain carries TRBV3-1 and TRBJ2-5, and 8 bases in between align with TRBD1. This TCR was sampled from an adult who was a healthcare worker with PCR-confirmed SARS-CoV-2 infection or an uninfected control (not recorded which). Source material: whole blood. The CDR3 sequence is CASSQAGGETQYF. The DNA sequence reads TGTGCCAGCAGCCAAGCAGGGGGCGAAACCCAGTACTTC.